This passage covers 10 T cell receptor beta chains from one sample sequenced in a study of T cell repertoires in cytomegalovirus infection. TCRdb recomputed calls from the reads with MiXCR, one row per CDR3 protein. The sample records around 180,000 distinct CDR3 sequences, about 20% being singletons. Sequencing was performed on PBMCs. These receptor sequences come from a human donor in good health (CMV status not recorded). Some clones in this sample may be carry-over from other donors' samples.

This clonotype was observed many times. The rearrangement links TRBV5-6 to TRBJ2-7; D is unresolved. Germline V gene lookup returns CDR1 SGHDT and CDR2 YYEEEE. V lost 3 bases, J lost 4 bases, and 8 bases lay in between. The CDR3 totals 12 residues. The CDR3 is CASSSDLYEQYF. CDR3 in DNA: TGTGCCAGCAGCTCCGACTTATACGAGCAGTACTTC.

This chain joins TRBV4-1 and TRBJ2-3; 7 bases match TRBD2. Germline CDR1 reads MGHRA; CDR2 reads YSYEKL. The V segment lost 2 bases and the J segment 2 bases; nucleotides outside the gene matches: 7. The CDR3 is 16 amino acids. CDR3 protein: CASSQQPSGDTDTQYF. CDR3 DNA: TGCGCCAGCAGCCAACAGCCTAGCGGCGACACAGATACGCAGTATTTT.

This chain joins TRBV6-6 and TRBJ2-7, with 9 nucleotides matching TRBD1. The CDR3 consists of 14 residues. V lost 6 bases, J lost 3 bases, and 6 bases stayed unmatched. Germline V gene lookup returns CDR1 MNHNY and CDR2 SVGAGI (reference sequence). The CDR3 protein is CASSQLGQGYEQYF. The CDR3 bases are TGTGCCAGCAGCCAGCTGGGACAGGGCTACGAGCAGTACTTC.

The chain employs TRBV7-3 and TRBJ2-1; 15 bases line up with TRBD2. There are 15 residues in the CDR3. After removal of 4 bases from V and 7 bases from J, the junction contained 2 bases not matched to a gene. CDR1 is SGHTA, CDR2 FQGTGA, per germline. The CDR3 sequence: CASSWTSGRGNEQFF. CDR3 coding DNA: TGTGCCAGCAGCTGGACTAGCGGGAGGGGAAATGAGCAGTTCTTC.

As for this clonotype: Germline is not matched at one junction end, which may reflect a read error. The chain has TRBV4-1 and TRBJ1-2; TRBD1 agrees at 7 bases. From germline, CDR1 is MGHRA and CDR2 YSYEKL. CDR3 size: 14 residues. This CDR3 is CASTTTTGTYGYTF. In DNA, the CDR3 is TGTGCCAGCACCACCACGACAGGGACCTATGGCTACACCTTC.

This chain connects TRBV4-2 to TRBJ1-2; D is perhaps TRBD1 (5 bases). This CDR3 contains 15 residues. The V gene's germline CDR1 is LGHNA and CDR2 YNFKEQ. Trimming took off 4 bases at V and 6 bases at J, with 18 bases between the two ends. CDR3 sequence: CASSPTGMGGDGYTF. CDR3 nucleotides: TGTGCCAGCAGCCCAACAGGAATGGGGGGAGATGGCTACACCTTC.

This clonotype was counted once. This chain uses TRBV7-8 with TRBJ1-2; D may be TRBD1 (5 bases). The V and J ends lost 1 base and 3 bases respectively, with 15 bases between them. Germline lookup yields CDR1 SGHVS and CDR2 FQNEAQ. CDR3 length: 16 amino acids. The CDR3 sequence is CASSLVPAGFDYGYTF. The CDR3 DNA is TGTGCCAGCAGCTTAGTCCCGGCAGGGTTCGACTATGGCTACACCTTC. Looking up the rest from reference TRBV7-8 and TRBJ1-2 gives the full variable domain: GAGVSQSPRYKVAKRGQDVALRCDPISGHVSLFWYQQALGQGPEFLTYFQNEAQLDKSGLPSDRFFAERPEGSVSTLKIQRTQQEDSAVYLCASSLVPAGFDYGYTFGSGTRLTVV.

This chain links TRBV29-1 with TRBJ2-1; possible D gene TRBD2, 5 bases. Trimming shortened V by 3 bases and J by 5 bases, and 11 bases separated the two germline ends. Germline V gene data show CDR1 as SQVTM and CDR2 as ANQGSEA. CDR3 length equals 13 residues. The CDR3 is CSVDVWGDNEQFF. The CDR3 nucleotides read TGCAGCGTTGACGTGTGGGGAGACAATGAGCAGTTCTTC.

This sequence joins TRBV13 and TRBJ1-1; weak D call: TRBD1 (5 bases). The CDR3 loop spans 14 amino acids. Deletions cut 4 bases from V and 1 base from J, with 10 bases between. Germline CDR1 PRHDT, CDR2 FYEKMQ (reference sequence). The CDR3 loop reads CASSSGRKNTEAFF. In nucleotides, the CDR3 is TGTGCCAGCAGCTCGGGACGGAAGAACACTGAAGCTTTCTTT. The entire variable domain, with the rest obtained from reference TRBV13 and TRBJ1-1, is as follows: AAGVIQSPRHLIKEKRETATLKCYPIPRHDTVYWYQQGPGQDPQFLISFYEKMQSDKGSIPDRFSAQQFSDYHSELNMSSLELGDSALYFCASSSGRKNTEAFFGQGTRLTVV.

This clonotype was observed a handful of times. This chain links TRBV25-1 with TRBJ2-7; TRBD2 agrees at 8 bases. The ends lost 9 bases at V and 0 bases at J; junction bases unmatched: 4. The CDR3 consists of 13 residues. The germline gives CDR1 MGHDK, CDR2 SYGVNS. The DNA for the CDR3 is TGTGCCAGTCAGCGGGGGAGCTCCTACGAGCAGTACTTC. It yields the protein CASQRGSSYEQYF.